Sequencing of this T cell receptor (beta chain) was carried out in a study of blood T cell repertoires in COVID-19. Method: immunoSEQ multiplex PCR; TCRdb's copy keeps in-frame clones and lacks some. This sample yields 390,000 or so clones, of which 85% to 90% are seen a single time; 1% belongs to the top ten. Adults between roughly 18 and 95 years of age took part from under 30 US areas. The CDR3 consists of 13 residues. Germline CDR1 and CDR2: WNHNN and SYGVQD (reference sequence). Deletions cut 4 bases from V and 3 bases from J, with 7 bases between. The sequenced sample consisted of PBMCs or T cells enriched from blood (not recorded which). The genes are TRBV10-1 and TRBJ1-5, with D maybe TRBD1 (5 bases). The clonotype was recovered from a man aged 18 to 35 who had recovered from COVID-19. CDR3 amino acids: CASSGGINQPQHF. The CDR3 DNA follows: TGCGCCAGCAGTGGGGGCATCAATCAGCCCCAGCATTTT.